Listed here are 21 T cell receptor beta chains from one sample, sequenced in a study of T cells in Graves' hyperthyroidism and ophthalmopathy. TCR beta CDR3 sequences were amplified from RNA transcripts. The primer set for the first-round RT-PCR of the TCR CDR3 was HTBI. TCRdb redid the calling of the multiplex PCR reads with MiXCR, one entry per CDR3 protein. The sample gives roughly 750,000 distinct CDR3 sequences, roughly 15% of which show up once; approximately 8% is in the top ten. Sequences were obtained from blood. Source of these receptors: a young man with Graves' hyperthyroidism.

Many counts were recorded for this clonotype. The chain joins TRBV2 to TRBJ1-5; D is ambiguous. The length of the CDR3 is 15 residues. V dropped 4 bases and J dropped 3 bases, with 13 bases sitting between them. From germline, CDR1 is SNHLY and CDR2 FYNNEI. DNA for the CDR3: TGTGCCAGCAGTGGGGGAGGGCAAATCAATCAGCCCCAGCATTTT. Encoded protein: CASSGGGQINQPQHF.

In this sample, this clonotype turned up many times. The CDR3 region has the DNA TGTGCCTGGAGTGTCAAGTTTTACAATGAGCAGTTCTTC. Its translation: CAWSVKFYNEQFF. J is TRBJ2-1 and V is TRBV30; D unresolved. The germline CDR1 and CDR2 sequences are GTSNPN and SVGIG (reference sequence). V was cut by 0 bases and J by 4 bases, with 7 bases left in between. The CDR3 consists of 13 residues.

The rearrangement joins TRBV28 to TRBJ1-3, with D unresolved. V was pared by 1 base and J by 0 bases, with 10 bases between. The length of the CDR3 is 16 residues. Germline V CDR1 and CDR2: MDHEN, SYDVKM. The DNA of the CDR3 is TGTGCCAGCAGTTTATCATACGGGAGCTCTGGAAACACCATATATTTT. Its protein product is CASSLSYGSSGNTIYF.

The V and J genes are TRBV29-1 and TRBJ1-1; 7 bases are a match to TRBD1. The CDR3 length is 14 residues. After removal of 8 bases from V and 4 bases from J, the junction contained 13 bases not matched to a gene. Germline CDR1 and CDR2: SQVTM and ANQGSEA. CDR3: CSHKGPYRGTEAFF. CDR3 sequence (DNA): TGCAGCCACAAAGGGCCTTACAGGGGCACTGAAGCTTTCTTT.

CDR3 sequence (DNA): TGTGCCAGCAGCTTGTTCCCCAATCAGCCCCAGCATTTT. This translates into CASSLFPNQPQHF. This rearrangement joins TRBV5-4 to TRBJ1-5; D is unresolved. The CDR3 runs 13 residues. Germline assignment: CDR1 SGHNT and CDR2 YYREEE (reference sequence). V was pared by 1 base and J by 3 bases, with 5 bases between. Filled out from reference TRBV5-4 and TRBJ1-5, the complete variable domain reads ETGVTQSPTHLIKTRGQQVTLRCSSQSGHNTVSWYQQALGQGPQFIFQYYREEENGRGNFPPRFSGLQFPNYSSELNVNALELDDSALYLCASSLFPNQPQHFGDGTRLSIL.

The chain joins TRBV6-2 or TRBV6-3 to TRBJ2-7, with 9 bases aligning to TRBD2. There are 15 residues in the CDR3. CDR1 is MNHEY, CDR2 SVGEGT, per germline. V trimming: 5 bases; J trimming: 6 bases; junction bases outside the gene matches: 11. The DNA of the CDR3 is TGTGCCAGCAGTACCCCCGTAGCGGGAGCAGGCGAGCAGTACTTC. Its translation is CASSTPVAGAGEQYF.

This clonotype has ten or more counts. J is TRBJ2-5 and V is TRBV9; 11 nucleotides line up with TRBD2. Germline CDR1 SGDLS, CDR2 YYNGEE. The CDR3 runs to 18 residues. V lost 2 bases to trimming and J lost 9 bases; unmatched junction nucleotides: 18. The CDR3 reads CASSVSYAGTSGPGAQYF. CDR3 bases: TGTGCCAGCAGCGTGTCTTACGCGGGGACTAGCGGTCCGGGGGCCCAGTACTTC.

This sequence joins TRBV7-9 and TRBJ1-2; D is undetermined. Germline V gene data show CDR1 as SEHNR and CDR2 as FQNEAQ (reference sequence). Trimming shortened V by 4 bases and J by 3 bases, and 12 bases separated the two germline ends. CDR3 length equals 14 residues. The CDR3 loop reads CASSWGETYYGYTF. In nucleotides, the CDR3 is TGTGCCAGCAGCTGGGGAGAGACGTACTATGGCTACACCTTC.

This clonotype was seen a few times. This chain uses TRBV30 with TRBJ1-2; D gene uncertain. Germline V gene sequence: CDR1 GTSNPN, CDR2 SVGIG (reference sequence). The CDR3 spans 13 residues. Between the trimmed V and J ends, which lost 2 bases and 5 bases, there was a span of 12 bases. CDR3 sequence: CAWSFLGKYGYTF. CDR3 DNA sequence: TGTGCCTGGAGTTTTTTGGGGAAGTATGGCTACACCTTC.

The chain has TRBV7-2 and TRBJ2-3, with 14 bases identical to TRBD2. The CDR3 covers 17 residues. CDR1 is SGHTA, CDR2 FQGNSA, per germline. V trimming: 5 bases; J trimming: 3 bases; junction bases outside the gene matches: 7. CDR3 amino acids: CASSPSGLAGVTDTQYF. The DNA for the CDR3 is TGTGCCAGCAGCCCCTCGGGACTAGCGGGAGTTACAGATACGCAGTATTTT.

This clonotype was picked up many times. The CDR3 DNA follows: TGCAGTGCTAGAGTCCCGGCTAGCGGGAGCTACATTCAGTACTTC. This translates into CSARVPASGSYIQYF. The chain joins TRBV20-1 to TRBJ2-4, with 10 nucleotides matching TRBD2. This CDR3 has 15 residues. Germline V gene sequence: CDR1 DFQATT, CDR2 SNEGSKA (reference sequence). V lost 1 base to trimming and J lost 8 bases; unmatched junction nucleotides: 8.

This sequence joins TRBV6-1 and TRBJ2-7; D not certain. CDR3 length equals 12 residues. Per germline, CDR1 MNHNS and CDR2 SASEGT. V was trimmed by 2 bases and J by 4 bases, leaving 6 bases between them. The CDR3 spells CASSEREYEQYF. The CDR3 region has the DNA TGTGCCAGCAGTGAAAGAGAGTACGAGCAGTACTTC.

Comment on this clonotype: This CDR3 is missing its conserved last phenylalanine or tryptophan, likely due to a read error. The chain couples TRBV28 to TRBJ2-1; 10 bases agree with TRBD2. V gave up 2 bases and J gave up 7 bases; unmatched junction bases: 11. CDR3 length: 17 residues. The V gene's germline CDR1 is MDHEN and CDR2 SYDVKM. The CDR3 bases are TGTGCCAGCAGTTTAGTAGGACTAGCGGTTTTAAGGAATGAGCAGTTCCTC. The encoded protein is CASSLVGLAVLRNEQFL.

This chain connects TRBV19 to TRBJ2-7; 11 bases line up with TRBD2. This CDR3 contains 15 residues. Losses at the gene ends were 3 bases for V and 0 bases for J; bases not matched to a gene: 1. Germline V lookup: CDR1 LNHDA, CDR2 SQIVND (reference sequence). Here the CDR3 reads CASSMTSGVSYEQYF. CDR3 in DNA: TGTGCCAGTAGTATGACTAGCGGGGTCTCCTACGAGCAGTACTTC.

This chain joins TRBV5-5 and TRBJ2-2; D unresolved. The ends were cut back, 1 base at V and 3 bases at J, with 7 bases in the middle. Germline V CDR1 and CDR2: SGHKS, YYEKEE (reference sequence). CDR3 length: 14 amino acids. CDR3 sequence: CASSLPGHTGELFF. CDR3 in DNA: TGTGCCAGCAGCTTGCCAGGACACACCGGGGAGCTGTTTTTT.

This clonotype was counted between two and nine times. The CDR3 is CSAGGQGNSPLHF. CDR3 DNA sequence: TGCAGTGCTGGAGGGCAGGGTAATTCACCCCTCCACTTT. The rearrangement uses TRBV20-1 and TRBJ1-6; TRBD1 might be the D (5 bases). The CDR3 has 13 amino acids. CDR1 and CDR2 (germline): DFQATT, SNEGSKA (reference sequence). The ends were cut back, 5 bases at V and 6 bases at J, with 11 bases in the middle.

The V gene is TRBV28, the J gene TRBJ2-2; D may be TRBD2 (5 bases). CDR1 MDHEN and CDR2 SYDVKM come from the germline V gene. Trimming cost V 3 bases and J 3 bases, with 11 bases left between them. The CDR3 sequence is 15 residues long. CDR3 bases: TGTGCCAGCAGTTTGGGTAGCGCATACACCGGGGAGCTGTTTTTT. The encoded protein is CASSLGSAYTGELFF.

This clonotype was recorded a few times. This sequence joins TRBV2 and TRBJ2-1; D may be TRBD2 (6 bases). The germline V gene encodes CDR1 SNHLY and CDR2 FYNNEI. Trimming took off 6 bases at V and 0 bases at J, with 21 bases between the two ends. The CDR3 extends over 18 amino acids. The CDR3 loop reads CASRAGWGVADSYNEQFF. The DNA of the CDR3 is TGTGCCAGCAGGGCGGGTTGGGGGGTGGCAGACTCCTACAATGAGCAGTTCTTC.

The chain links TRBV5-4 to TRBJ1-4, with 7 positions matching TRBD1. The CDR3 is made up of 15 amino acids. Germline lookup yields CDR1 SGHNT and CDR2 YYREEE (reference sequence). Losses at the gene ends were 5 bases for V and 0 bases for J; bases not matched to a gene: 4. The CDR3 bases are TGTGCCAGCAGTACAGGGGTGGCAACTAATGAAAAACTGTTTTTT. Its protein product is CASSTGVATNEKLFF.

This clonotype was observed many times. The chain joins TRBV28 to TRBJ1-5; tentative D call: TRBD1 (5 bases). Trimming removed 6 bases at V and 3 bases at J, with 15 bases between. This CDR3 is built from 15 residues. The germline gives CDR1 MDHEN, CDR2 SYDVKM. In nucleotides, the CDR3 is TGTGCCAGCAGGCAACCGGGACGGAACAATCAGCCCCAGCATTTT. As protein: CASRQPGRNNQPQHF.

This clonotype was recorded at least ten times. The gene calls are TRBV2 and TRBJ2-7; TRBD1 matches at 8 bases. The CDR3 consists of 13 residues. J gave up 3 bases and V 6 bases, and 4 bases lay outside the gene matches. Germline loops: CDR1 SNHLY, CDR2 FYNNEI. The CDR3 bases are TGTGCCAGCAGGCCCGGGACAGGCTACGAGCAGTACTTC. This gives the protein CASRPGTGYEQYF.